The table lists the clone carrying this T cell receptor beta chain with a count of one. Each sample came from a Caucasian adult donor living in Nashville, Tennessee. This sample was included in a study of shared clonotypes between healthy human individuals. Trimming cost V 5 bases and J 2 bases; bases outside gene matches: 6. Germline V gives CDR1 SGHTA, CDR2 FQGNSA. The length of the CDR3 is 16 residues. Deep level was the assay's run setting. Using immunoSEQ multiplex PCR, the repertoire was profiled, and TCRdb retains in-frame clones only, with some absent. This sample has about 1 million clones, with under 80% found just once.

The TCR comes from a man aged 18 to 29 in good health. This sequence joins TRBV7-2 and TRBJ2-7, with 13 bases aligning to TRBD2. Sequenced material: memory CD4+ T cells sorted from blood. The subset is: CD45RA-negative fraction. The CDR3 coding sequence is TGTGCCAGCAGCCAAGGGACTAGCGGGGTCGCCTACGAGCAGTACTTC. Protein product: CASSQGTSGVAYEQYF.